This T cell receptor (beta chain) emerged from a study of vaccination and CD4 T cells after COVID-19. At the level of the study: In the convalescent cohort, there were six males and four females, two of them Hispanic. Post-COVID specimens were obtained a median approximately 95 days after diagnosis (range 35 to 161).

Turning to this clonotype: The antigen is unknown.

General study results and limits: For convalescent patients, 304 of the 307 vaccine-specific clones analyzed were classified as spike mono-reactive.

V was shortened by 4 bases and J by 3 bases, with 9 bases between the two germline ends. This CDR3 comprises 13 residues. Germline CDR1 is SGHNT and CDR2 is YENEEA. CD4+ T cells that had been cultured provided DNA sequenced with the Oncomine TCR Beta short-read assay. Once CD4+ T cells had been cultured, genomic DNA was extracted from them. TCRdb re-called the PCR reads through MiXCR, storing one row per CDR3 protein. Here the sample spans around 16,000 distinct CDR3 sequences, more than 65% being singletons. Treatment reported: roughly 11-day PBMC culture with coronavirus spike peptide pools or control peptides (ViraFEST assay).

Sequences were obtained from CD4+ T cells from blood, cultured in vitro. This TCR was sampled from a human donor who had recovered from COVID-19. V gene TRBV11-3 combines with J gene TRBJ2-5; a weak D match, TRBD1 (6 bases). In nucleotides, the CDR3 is TGTGCCAGCAGCTGGGGACAAAAAGAGACCCAGTACTTC. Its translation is CASSWGQKETQYF.